Presented here are 14 T cell receptor beta chains from one specimen sequenced in a study of T cell responses to AZD1222 COVID-19 vaccine. Here immunoSEQ multiplex PCR was the method, and the copy in TCRdb shows in-frame clones only, minus some. The repertoire includes 100,000 or so clones, 80% to 90% of them detected once, and 3% to 3.5% sits in the top ten. The input for sequencing was peripheral blood, taken on day 0 of AZD1222 vaccination. Receptors were obtained from an adult in good health.

This chain uses TRBV15 with TRBJ2-3; possibly TRBD2 for D (6 bases). This CDR3 is built from 17 residues. CDR1 and CDR2 from the germline V gene are LNHNV and YYDKDF (reference sequence). Between the trimmed V and J ends, which lost 3 bases and 3 bases, there was a span of 19 bases. This CDR3 reads CATSSPGASETTDTQYF. In DNA, the CDR3 is TGTGCCACCAGCAGTCCCGGGGCTAGCGAGACTACAGATACGCAGTATTTT.

This rearrangement joins TRBV18 to TRBJ2-1, with D perhaps matching TRBD2 (6 bases). V gave up 2 bases and J gave up 5 bases, with 16 bases separating them. Germline CDR1 KGHSH, CDR2 LQKENI. CDR3 length: 16 amino acids. The CDR3 region has the DNA TGTGCCAGCTCACCAATGGAGGGGTTTCGGCACAATGAGCAGTTCTTC. Amino acid sequence: CASSPMEGFRHNEQFF.

The V gene is TRBV7-2, the J gene TRBJ2-2; D ambiguous. The germline V gene has CDR1 SGHTA and CDR2 FQGNSA. This CDR3 is built from 12 residues. The germline V and J ends were trimmed by 4 bases and 7 bases, with 7 bases remaining between them. This chain's CDR3 is CASSWGGGELFF. DNA of the CDR3: TGTGCCAGCAGCTGGGGTGGCGGGGAGCTGTTTTTT. The variable domain in full, with the rest retrieved from reference TRBV7-2 and TRBJ2-2, is GAGVSQSPSNKVTEKGKDVELRCDPISGHTALYWYRQSLGQGLEFLIYFQGNSAPDKSGLPSDRFSAERTGGSVSTLTIQRTQQEDSAVYLCASSWGGGELFFGEGSRLTVL.

CDR3 residues: CASSAGGGTEAFF. The DNA for the CDR3 is TGTGCCAGCAGTGCAGGGGGGGGGACTGAAGCTTTCTTT. The chain uses TRBV6-4 and TRBJ1-1; TRBD1 agrees at 7 bases. Germline CDR1 is MRHNA and CDR2 is SNTAGT. V dropped 4 bases and J dropped 5; count of bases not matched to a gene: 4. The length of the CDR3 is 13 residues.

The chain uses TRBV5-1 and TRBJ2-3, with D perhaps being TRBD1 or TRBD2 (6 bases each). V lost 2 bases, J lost 2 bases, and 15 bases lay in between. The CDR3 covers 16 residues. Germline-derived CDR1 and CDR2 are SGHRS and YFSETQ. CDR3 sequence (DNA): TGCGCCAGCAGCTTTGGTCGGGGGCAGGACACAGATACGCAGTATTTT. Residues: CASSFGRGQDTDTQYF.

The chain has TRBV18 and TRBJ1-3; no definite D call. Trimming removed 4 bases at V and 7 bases at J, with 11 bases between. This CDR3 comprises 13 residues. Germline V lookup: CDR1 KGHSH, CDR2 LQKENI. The chain's CDR3 is CASSREGDNTIYF. In DNA, the CDR3 is TGTGCCAGCTCACGGGAGGGAGACAACACCATATATTTT.

This clone was detected once. The chain is built from TRBV5-4 and TRBJ2-5; 10 nucleotides agree with TRBD2. CDR3 length: 16 residues. Trimming cost V 0 bases and J 2 bases; bases outside gene matches: 4. Germline loops: CDR1 SGHNT, CDR2 YYREEE (reference sequence). The CDR3: CASSLDRTSGQETQYF. The CDR3 region has the DNA TGTGCCAGCAGCTTGGACCGGACTAGCGGACAAGAGACCCAGTACTTC. Variable domain in full (rest from reference TRBV5-4 and TRBJ2-5): ETGVTQSPTHLIKTRGQQVTLRCSSQSGHNTVSWYQQALGQGPQFIFQYYREEENGRGNFPPRFSGLQFPNYSSELNVNALELDDSALYLCASSLDRTSGQETQYFGPGTRLLVL.

This chain connects TRBV3-1 (or the pseudogene TRBV3-2) to TRBJ2-5; D uncertain. The germline gives CDR1 LGHDT, CDR2 YNNKEL (reference sequence). V was cut by 1 base and J by 2 bases, with 8 bases left in between. CDR3 length: 14 residues. This CDR3 reads CASSQAGPQETQYF. CDR3 DNA sequence: TGTGCCAGCAGCCAAGCCGGTCCTCAAGAGACCCAGTACTTC.

This sequence joins TRBV4-1 and TRBJ1-4; D is unclear. The CDR3 totals 15 residues. Trimming shortened V by 4 bases and J by 5 bases, and 14 bases separated the two germline ends. Germline V gene sequence: CDR1 MGHRA, CDR2 YSYEKL. The CDR3: CASSLPDRPNEKLFF. DNA for the CDR3: TGCGCCAGCAGCCTCCCGGATCGACCGAATGAAAAACTGTTTTTT.

The rearrangement links TRBV5-1 to TRBJ2-7; the match to TRBD1 covers 7 bases. Trimming took 0 bases from V and 3 from J; bases not matched to a gene: 3. The CDR3 spans 14 residues. Germline V CDR1 and CDR2: SGHRS, YFSETQ. CDR3 in DNA: TGCGCCAGCAGCTTGGCCAGGGGGAACTACGAGCAGTACTTC. Its translation: CASSLARGNYEQYF.

This clone was detected only once. The CDR3 region is CASSDHSGTGPGSPLHF. CDR3 DNA sequence: TGTGCCAGCAGTGACCACTCCGGGACAGGGCCCGGTTCACCCCTCCACTTT. This rearrangement joins TRBV25-1 to TRBJ1-6; TRBD1 agrees at 9 bases. The germline gives CDR1 MGHDK, CDR2 SYGVNS. CDR3 size: 17 residues. Losses at the gene ends were 3 bases for V and 9 bases for J; bases not matched to a gene: 12.

This chain connects TRBV6-7 to TRBJ1-5; no definite D call. TRBV6-7 is known as an ORF, though its function is uncertain. The CDR3 is 14 amino acids. The ends were cut back, 2 bases at V and 2 bases at J, with 7 bases in the middle. The CDR3 DNA sequence: TGTGCCAGCAGTTACGAACCGGGCAATCAGCCCCAGCATTTT. Translation gives CASSYEPGNQPQHF.

This chain connects TRBV7-8 to TRBJ2-1; 9 nucleotides agree with TRBD1. The V gene end was trimmed by 0 bases and the J gene end by 2 bases; junction bases not matched to a gene: 11. Germline V gene lookup returns CDR1 SGHVS and CDR2 FQNEAQ. The CDR3 is made up of 19 amino acids. The CDR3 sequence is CASSLAAGQGILPYNEQFF. CDR3 sequence (DNA): TGTGCCAGCAGCTTAGCGGCGGGACAGGGCATCCTGCCCTACAATGAGCAGTTCTTC.

The chain has TRBV3-1 (or the pseudogene TRBV3-2) and TRBJ2-4; 16 nucleotides match TRBD2. The V gene end was trimmed by 6 bases and the J gene end by 2 bases; junction bases not matched to a gene: 4. This CDR3 contains 17 residues. Looked up from germline, CDR1 is LGHDT and CDR2 is YNNKEL (reference sequence). The CDR3 protein is CASRSGLAGGSKNIQYF. CDR3 in DNA: TGTGCCAGCAGATCGGGACTAGCGGGGGGGTCCAAAAACATTCAGTACTTC.